The 18 T cell receptor beta chains reported below all come from one sample, sequenced in a study of shared clonotypes between healthy human individuals. Naive-designated CD8 cells lacked CD45RO, were positively enriched for CCR7, and omitted terminally differentiated effector memory CD45RA+ cells. The assay was immunoSEQ multiplex PCR, and TCRdb's table has in-frame clones only and misses some. The sample includes some 2,000,000 clones, about 95% of them seen just once. Input material: naive CD8+ T cells sorted from blood. The receptors originated from a young man in good health.

This rearrangement joins TRBV13 to TRBJ2-7; 12 bases match TRBD2. Trimming cost V 5 bases and J 0 bases; bases outside gene matches: 5. The length of the CDR3 is 16 residues. CDR1 is PRHDT, CDR2 FYEKMQ, per germline (reference sequence). In DNA form, the CDR3 reads TGTGCCAGCAGCAATGGACTAGCGGGGAGCTCCTACGAGCAGTACTTC. It codes for CASSNGLAGSSYEQYF.

In this sample, this clone turned up a few times. The rearrangement uses TRBV2 and TRBJ1-5, with TRBD1 matching over 8 bases. The CDR3 covers 16 residues. The V and J ends lost 1 base and 1 base, in that order; junction bases with no gene match: 3. Germline-derived CDR1 and CDR2 are SNHLY and FYNNEI. CDR3 in amino acids: CASSEGTGSSNQPQHF. CDR3 coding DNA: TGTGCCAGCAGTGAAGGGACAGGGAGCAGCAATCAGCCCCAGCATTTT. Variable domain in full (rest from reference TRBV2 and TRBJ1-5): EPEVTQTPSHQVTQMGQEVILRCVPISNHLYFYWYRQILGQKVEFLVSFYNNEISEKSEIFDDQFSVERPDGSNFTLKIRSTKLEDSAMYFCASSEGTGSSNQPQHFGDGTRLSIL.

The count of this clone is one. This chain joins TRBV7-9 and TRBJ2-6; D gene unclear. V was cut by 5 bases and J by 1 base, with 9 bases left in between. The germline gives CDR1 SEHNR, CDR2 FQNEAQ (reference sequence). The CDR3 is made up of 15 amino acids. The CDR3 region has the DNA TGTGCCAGCAGCGCCGTCGATTCTGGGGCCAACGTCCTGACTTTC. It specifies CASSAVDSGANVLTF.

The chain has TRBV5-6 and TRBJ1-1, with 7 bases fitting TRBD1. This CDR3 spans 11 amino acids. Germline loops: CDR1 SGHDT, CDR2 YYEEEE. With 3 bases clipped from V and 11 bases from J, the junction kept 4 bases outside the gene matches. The CDR3 protein is CASSSTGRAFF. The CDR3 nucleotides are TGTGCCAGCAGCTCGACAGGGAGGGCTTTCTTT.

J is TRBJ2-7 and V is TRBV4-1, with 7 bases that match TRBD1. Losses at the gene ends were 6 bases for V and 3 bases for J; bases not matched to a gene: 8. This CDR3 has 14 residues. The germline CDR1 and CDR2 sequences are MGHRA and YSYEKL. The CDR3, as DNA: TGCGCCAGCAGTATTCGGGACAGCCACTACGAGCAGTACTTC. This translates into CASSIRDSHYEQYF.

The gene calls are TRBV9 and TRBJ1-5, with 7 bases aligning to TRBD1. The CDR3 contains 15 residues. With 3 bases clipped from V and 2 bases from J, the junction kept 5 bases outside the gene matches. Germline CDR1 is SGDLS and CDR2 is YYNGEE. The CDR3, as DNA: TGTGCCAGCAGCGAAGGGGGCATGGGCAATCAGCCCCAGCATTTT. Its protein product is CASSEGGMGNQPQHF.

The rearrangement links TRBV2 to TRBJ2-7; TRBD2 matches at 14 bases. The CDR3 has 16 amino acids. V was pared by 3 bases and J by 7 bases, with 8 bases of the junction left unmatched. Per the germline V gene, CDR1 is SNHLY and CDR2 is FYNNEI. CDR3: CASSEVPGLAGEEQYF. The DNA of the CDR3 is TGTGCCAGCAGTGAGGTTCCGGGACTAGCGGGAGAAGAGCAGTACTTC.

A note on this clone: A much larger clone is a single base away; this may be a read error. The rearrangement uses TRBV30 and TRBJ1-5; D uncertain. CDR1 and CDR2 from the germline V gene are GTSNPN and SVGIG (reference sequence). The CDR3 consists of 14 residues. The CDR3 region is CAWSPWGGNQPRHF. The CDR3 DNA is TGTGCCTGGAGTCCGTGGGGAGGCAATCAGCCCCGGCATTTT.

CDR3 residues: CASSPREGANYGYTF. CDR3 DNA: TGTGCCAGCTCACCACGAGAAGGGGCAAACTATGGCTACACCTTC. V usage is TRBV18 and J usage is TRBJ1-2, with D tentatively TRBD1 (5 bases). Trimming pared 1 base from V and 2 bases from J, leaving 11 bases between. The CDR3 totals 15 residues. Germline V gene data show CDR1 as KGHSH and CDR2 as LQKENI.

The chain has TRBV29-1 and TRBJ2-3; D is uncertain. V gave up 2 bases and J gave up 5 bases, with 11 bases separating them. The CDR3 covers 13 residues. The germline CDR1 and CDR2 sequences are SQVTM and ANQGSEA. This CDR3 reads CSVEFAGRDTQYF. The CDR3 bases are TGCAGCGTTGAATTCGCTGGCAGAGATACGCAGTATTTT.

The gene calls are TRBV27 and TRBJ2-5; D is unresolved. This CDR3 has 14 residues. The V and J ends lost 1 base and 3 bases respectively, with 9 bases between them. Germline V gene sequence: CDR1 MNHEY, CDR2 SMNVEV (reference sequence). The CDR3 region has the DNA TGTGCCAGCAGTTTATTAGGGTTGGAAGAGACCCAGTACTTC. Protein product: CASSLLGLEETQYF.

This chain uses TRBV11-3 with TRBJ2-1; either TRBD1 or TRBD2 may fit D (5 bases each). Trimming stripped 5 bases from V and 7 bases from J, with 15 bases between. The length of the CDR3 is 14 residues. Germline CDR1 is SGHNT and CDR2 is YENEEA. CDR3 sequence (DNA): TGTGCCAGCAGCCCCGGGGCGCCTTCGAATGAGCAGTTCTTC. This translates into CASSPGAPSNEQFF.

The rearrangement links TRBV10-2 to TRBJ2-5, with TRBD1 as a possible D gene (6 bases). The DNA end is a closer match to TRBJ2-7, so the J assignment may be wrong. CDR3 length equals 12 residues. Germline CDR1 is WSHSY and CDR2 is SAAADI. The CDR3 reads CASSETGYEQYF. CDR3 coding DNA: TGCGCCAGCAGTGAGACAGGGTACGAGCAGTACTTC.

The chain links TRBV13 to TRBJ2-5, with 9 nucleotides matching TRBD2. Germline trimming cut 5 bases from V and 0 bases from J; bases unmatched to any gene: 7. The CDR3 runs to 16 residues. Germline V gives CDR1 PRHDT, CDR2 FYEKMQ (reference sequence). CDR3 bases: TGTGCCAGCAGCCCCCCTAGCGGGACGTACCAAGAGACCCAGTACTTC. Protein: CASSPPSGTYQETQYF. Filled out from reference TRBV13 and TRBJ2-5, the complete variable domain reads AAGVIQSPRHLIKEKRETATLKCYPIPRHDTVYWYQQGPGQDPQFLISFYEKMQSDKGSIPDRFSAQQFSDYHSELNMSSLELGDSALYFCASSPPSGTYQETQYFGPGTRLLVL.

The gene calls are TRBV5-5 and TRBJ1-6, with D maybe TRBD1 (5 bases). The germline CDR1 and CDR2 sequences are SGHKS and YYEKEE (reference sequence). This CDR3 comprises 16 residues. V shed 0 bases and J shed 10 bases, with 17 bases lying between them. Here the CDR3 DNA reads TGTGCCAGCAGCTTGGAGGTCGCCAGGGTAGGGTCACCCCTCCACTTT. Its translation is CASSLEVARVGSPLHF. The full variable domain, with the rest looked up from reference TRBV5-5 and TRBJ1-6, is DAGVTQSPTHLIKTRGQQVTLRCSPISGHKSVSWYQQVLGQGPQFIFQYYEKEERGRGNFPDRFSARQFPNYSSELNVNALLLGDSALYLCASSLEVARVGSPLHFGNGTRLTVT.

In its sample, this clone was seen a few times. The chain combines TRBV28 with TRBJ1-5; D unresolved. The germline gives CDR1 MDHEN, CDR2 SYDVKM. V was shortened by 10 bases and J by 3 bases, with 10 bases between the two germline ends. This CDR3 has 12 residues. In DNA, the CDR3 is TGTGCCACTTCAGAGGTCAATCAGCCCCAGCATTTT. As protein: CATSEVNQPQHF.

The J gene is TRBJ2-7, the V gene TRBV5-1, with D tentatively TRBD1 (7 bases). V lost 0 bases and J lost 5, with 15 bases in between. The CDR3 spans 15 residues. Germline-derived CDR1 and CDR2 are SGHRS and YFSETQ. The CDR3 here is CASSLVGGGADEQYF. The DNA for the CDR3 is TGCGCCAGCAGCTTGGTCGGAGGGGGCGCGGACGAGCAGTACTTC.

V and J are TRBV11-3 and TRBJ1-1; D gene ambiguous. The CDR3 has 13 residues. The V and J ends lost 4 bases and 1 base respectively, with 7 bases between them. Germline CDR1 reads SGHNT; CDR2 reads YENEEA. This chain's CDR3 is CASSYWGNTEAFF. The DNA for the CDR3 is TGTGCCAGCAGCTACTGGGGGAACACTGAAGCTTTCTTT.